This section outlines one TCR beta chain sequence together with its context. The antigen remains undetermined. The PCR employed 60 Vbeta primers together with 13 Jbeta primers. In the authors' workflow: Unique TCR beta chains totaled about 78 million in a later count, with some 10 million of them shared. TCRdb keeps only in-frame clones here, not all; method: immunoSEQ multiplex PCR. The V and J calls and clone size are taken from that table; D and trimming were inferred from the DNA. In the table there are 150,000 to 250,000 clones, around 76% of which are singletons. These data belong to a study of cytomegalovirus exposure and HLA in healthy donors. Study outcomes and limitations: From TCR beta sequences, most subjects' HLA-A and HLA-B alleles were reportedly predicted accurately. As a later analysis revealed, most CMV-associated TCR beta chains appeared HLA-restricted. Cytomegalovirus association was assigned to about 150 TCR beta chains.

Per the germline V gene, CDR1 is LNHDA and CDR2 is SQIVND (reference sequence). V was shortened by 3 bases and J by 1 base, with 7 bases between the two germline ends. The CDR3 is 14 amino acids. Material: PBMCs. The TCR originated in a man aged 25 to 40 in good health and CMV-seronegative. V and J are TRBV19 and TRBJ1-5; D call uncertain. The CDR3 DNA follows: TGTGCCAGTAGTATTGGACTGAGCAATCAGCCCCAGCATTTT. It encodes CASSIGLSNQPQHF.